The present entry profiles one T cell receptor (beta chain) with its context. What antigen it recognizes has not been identified. Per-base qualities were not stored, and no clone one base away is much larger. Per the publication, the time point label means: baseline before first vaccination. The vaccinee samples were drawn from two UK trials, COV001 and COV002, one of which was a single-blind randomized controlled phase 2/3 trial testing AZD1222 (ChAdOx1 nCoV-19) in healthy adults. For TCRbeta chain sequencing, PBMC samples were collected from trial participants at day 0 and at day 28 after the second dose. The data derive from a study of T cell responses to AZD1222 COVID-19 vaccine (dated by TCRdb to about 2021). Context from the whole study: AZD1222 recipients with second doses at about 4 weeks or about 12 weeks were pooled, because spike-specific TCR depth and breadth did not differ between schedules. A total of over 230 trial participants underwent TCR sequencing, of whom 200 to 220 received two doses of AZD1222 and roughly 25 received two doses of the MenACWY control vaccine. Trial participants were enrolled by age into subgroups of 18-55, 56-69 and 70-plus years, and 148, 28 and 57 TCR-sequenced participants, respectively, were included in these subgroups. Overall results and qualifications from the work: CD4 TCRs associated with the vaccine covered the entire spike protein, and the dominant responses were in regions 160-218 and 743-854. Participants were mostly white British and included more females than males, and it was suggested by the authors that clonal diversity may have been underestimated. After two AZD1222 doses, spike-specific TCR breadth and depth were significantly higher than at day 0 and than in MenACWY recipients. Because no day 14 peak-response samples were available, repertoires were characterized only after the peak T cell response. Conclusions about previously exposed vaccinees are limited because only six or seven AZD1222 recipients were SARS-CoV-2 seropositive at baseline. In the small 56-69-year group, the increase in depth fell short of significance, most likely because of low power. Epitopes outside the regions mutated in the B.1.351 and B.1.1.7 variants were reportedly recognized by nearly half of the unique spike-specific TCRs.

The CDR3 regions of human TCRbeta chains were analyzed by immunosequencing. In the original analysis: Repertoire TCRs were checked for matches against a reference library of SARS-CoV-2-specific TCRs that had been generated using the MIRA antigen-specificity platform. Breadth meant the fraction of unique TCRs that were SARS-CoV-2-associated, whereas depth meant the fraction of total T cells that were SARS-CoV-2-associated. Using the MIRA data, each spike-specific TCR was mapped to the spike region that the TCR reacts to and placed in a CD4 or CD8 class. Log10-transformed breadth and depth values were compared by one-way ANOVA with Sidak's multiple comparisons tests. TCRdb limited this immuneACCESS table to in-frame rearrangements with V and J called. A share of clones is missing; checked studies link under half to unresolved V genes, and the rest is unexplained. Clone size and V and J calls were adopted from that table, with D and trimming inferred from the DNA. This sample has around 110,000 clones in its table, and approximately 93% of those were observed once. About 3% of the sample goes to the ten largest clones.

From its cysteine to its phenylalanine, the CDR3 spans 15 amino acids. The entry retains the CDR3 DNA only, 45 bases that are in frame from base 1. A distance of 9 bases separates the germline ends of V and J, which lose 1 base and 0 bases respectively. As encoded in the germline V gene (reference sequence), CDR1 is LNHNV while CDR2 is YYDKDF. This TCR derives from an adult in good health. The input for sequencing was peripheral blood, taken on day 0 of AZD1222 vaccination. The chain couples TRBV15 to TRBJ1-1, and the D gene may be TRBD1, 5 bases matching. The DNA is as follows: TGTGCCACCAGCAGAGGGGGCTCGATGAACACTGAAGCTTTCTTT. It specifies CATSRGGSMNTEAFF.